The subject of this entry is one T cell receptor (beta chain). The antigen is not known. Here immunoSEQ multiplex PCR was the method, and the copy in TCRdb shows in-frame clones only, minus some. Of 140,000 to 150,000 clones detected, 94% appear once; the ten largest clones hold around 1.9%. The record originates from a study of cytomegalovirus exposure and HLA in healthy donors. Regarding the study as a whole: Among TCR beta chains, those listed as cytomegalovirus-associated numbered roughly 150.

The CDR3 extends over 15 amino acids. V lost 6 bases to trimming and J lost 1 base; unmatched junction nucleotides: 4. The V gene's germline CDR1 is MNHEY and CDR2 SMNVEV (reference sequence). Sequenced material: PBMCs. The rearrangement joins TRBV27 to TRBJ2-1; 9 bases map to TRBD2. This clonotype originated in a young man in good health and CMV-seropositive. This CDR3 reads CASSQAGGSYNEQFF. CDR3 bases: TGTGCCAGCAGCCAGGCGGGAGGGTCCTACAATGAGCAGTTCTTC.